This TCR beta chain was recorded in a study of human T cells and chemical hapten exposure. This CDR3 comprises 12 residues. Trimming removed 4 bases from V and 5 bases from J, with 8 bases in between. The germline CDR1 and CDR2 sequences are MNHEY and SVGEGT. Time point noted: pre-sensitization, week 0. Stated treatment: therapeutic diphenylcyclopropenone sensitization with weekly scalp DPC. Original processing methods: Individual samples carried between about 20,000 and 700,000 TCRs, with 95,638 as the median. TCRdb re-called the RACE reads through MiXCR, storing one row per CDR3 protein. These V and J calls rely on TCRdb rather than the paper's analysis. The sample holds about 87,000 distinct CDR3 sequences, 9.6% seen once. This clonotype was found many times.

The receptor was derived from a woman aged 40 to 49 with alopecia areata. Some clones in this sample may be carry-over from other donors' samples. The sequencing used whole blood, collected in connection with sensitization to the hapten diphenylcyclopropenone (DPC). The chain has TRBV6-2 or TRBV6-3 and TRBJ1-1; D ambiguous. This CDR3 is CASSFTVTEAFF. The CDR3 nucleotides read TGTGCCAGCAGTTTCACGGTGACTGAAGCTTTCTTT.